Listed below are T cell receptor beta chains from one sample, sequenced in a study of T cell responses to AZD1222 COVID-19 vaccine. Generated by immunoSEQ multiplex PCR, the TCRdb table keeps only in-frame clones and is missing some. The table lists 150,000 to 200,000 clones, 85% to 95% of them singletons. The specimen was peripheral blood, collected on day 0 of AZD1222 vaccination. The receptors stem from an adult in good health. The CDR3 runs from the conserved cysteine through the conserved F or W. The D gene is left open where the match is weak. The listing skips clone size in some rows; elsewhere it reads once, few, many or a size class.

v_gene	abundance	d_gene	j_gene	CDR3aa	CDR3nt
TRBV2	NA	NA	TRBJ1-4	CASRGDEGRATNEKLFF	TGTGCCAGCAGGGGAGACGAGGGGAGGGCAACTAATGAAAAACTGTTTTTT
TRBV4-1	NA	NA	TRBJ2-7	CASSQVGQSSEQYF	TGCGCCAGCAGCCAAGTCGGACAGTCTAGCGAGCAGTACTTC
TRBV12-3/TRBV12-4	NA	NA	TRBJ1-1	CASSARQTEAFF	TGTGCCAGCAGTGCGAGACAGACTGAAGCTTTCTTT
TRBV5-6	NA	NA	TRBJ2-2	CASSLGLGGELFF	TGTGCCAGCAGCTTGGGTCTAGGCGGGGAGCTGTTTTTT
TRBV29-1	NA	NA	TRBJ1-2	CSPGKGPYCYTF	TGCAGCCCCGGGAAGGGACCCTATTGCTACACCTTC
TRBV5-1	NA	NA	TRBJ1-4	CASRLSNEKLFF	TGCGCCAGTCGTCTGAGTAATGAAAAACTGTTTTTT
TRBV10-3	once	NA	TRBJ2-3	CAIRGLWQGVTDTQYF	TGTGCCATCAGGGGACTTTGGCAGGGGGTGACAGATACGCAGTATTTT
TRBV5-6	NA	TRBD1	TRBJ1-1	CASSYPNQGAEAEAFF	TGTGCCAGCAGCTACCCCAATCAGGGGGCAGAGGCTGAAGCTTTCTTT
TRBV29-1	NA	NA	TRBJ1-1	CSVDIMGQTGGSLGTEAFF	TGCAGCGTTGATATCATGGGTCAAACGGGGGGCAGCTTGGGTACTGAAGCTTTCTTT
TRBV3-1/TRBV3-2	NA	NA	TRBJ1-2	CASSPPGFNYGYTF	TGTGCCAGCAGCCCACCAGGGTTTAACTATGGCTACACCTTC
TRBV9	NA	TRBD1	TRBJ1-2	CASSVGTGAAPNYGYTF	TGTGCCAGCAGCGTAGGGACAGGGGCGGCACCGAACTATGGCTACACCTTC
TRBV11-2	NA	NA	TRBJ2-1	CASSLRTYDEQFF	TGTGCCAGCAGCTTAAGGACCTACGATGAGCAGTTCTTC
TRBV5-6	NA	TRBD1	TRBJ1-2	CASSLRDRRTF	TGTGCCAGCAGCTTGCGGGACAGGAGGACCTTC
TRBV11-2	NA	NA	TRBJ2-7	CASSLISAFEQYF	TGTGCCAGCAGCTTAATTTCGGCTTTCGAGCAGTACTTC
TRBV6-2/TRBV6-3	NA	NA	TRBJ2-1	CASSYGRIEQFF	TGTGCCAGCAGTTACGGGCGGATTGAGCAGTTCTTC
TRBV3-1/TRBV3-2	NA	NA	TRBJ1-6	CASSQDLGGSPLHF	TGTGCCAGCAGCCAAGACCTAGGCGGGTCACCCCTCCACTTT
TRBV4-2	NA	NA	TRBJ1-5	CASSQRGGAQPQHF	TGTGCCAGCAGCCAACGGGGGGGGGCTCAGCCCCAGCATTTT
TRBV6-1	NA	NA	TRBJ2-1	CASSGTVHYNEQFF	TGTGCCAGCAGTGGGACAGTACACTACAATGAGCAGTTCTTC
TRBV7-2	NA	NA	TRBJ1-2	CASSLKMQNYGYTF	TGTGCCAGCAGCTTGAAGATGCAGAACTATGGCTACACCTTC
TRBV6-5	NA	TRBD2	TRBJ2-1	CASSYQTSGGGNEQFF	TGTGCCAGCAGTTACCAGACTAGCGGGGGAGGCAATGAGCAGTTCTTC
TRBV3-1/TRBV3-2	NA	TRBD1	TRBJ1-1	CASSPTGGASRSTEAFF	TGTGCCAGCAGCCCGACAGGGGGCGCCTCTAGGAGCACTGAAGCTTTCTTT
TRBV6-5	NA	NA	TRBJ1-1	CASTSQGNTEAFF	TGTGCCAGCACCTCACAGGGAAACACTGAAGCTTTCTTT
TRBV27	NA	NA	TRBJ2-1	CASSLVADRYNEQFF	TGTGCCAGCAGTTTAGTAGCTGATCGTTACAATGAGCAGTTCTTC
TRBV6-1	NA	TRBD2	TRBJ2-5	CASSDRGGLRETQYF	TGTGCCAGCAGTGACCGGGGGGGCCTTAGAGAGACCCAGTACTTC
TRBV19	once	NA	TRBJ1-5	CASSPFASNQPQHF	TGTGCCAGTAGTCCCTTCGCCAGCAATCAGCCCCAGCATTTT
TRBV5-1	NA	NA	TRBJ1-2	CASSLSTVNYGYTF	TGCGCCAGCAGCTTGTCTACAGTTAACTATGGCTACACCTTC
TRBV6-6	NA	TRBD2	TRBJ2-7	CASSPRGGNSYEQYF	TGTGCCAGCAGTCCTCGGGGGGGGAACTCCTACGAGCAGTACTTC
TRBV7-2	NA	TRBD1	TRBJ1-5	CASSFRQGGNQPQHF	TGTGCCAGCAGCTTCCGACAGGGTGGGAATCAGCCCCAGCATTTT
TRBV5-1	NA	NA	TRBJ1-1	CASSFQGNTEAFF	TGCGCCAGCAGCTTTCAGGGTAACACTGAAGCTTTCTTT
TRBV6-1	NA	TRBD1	TRBJ2-1	CASSERGATGGKPNEQFF	TGTGCCAGCAGTGAAAGGGGGGCGACAGGGGGTAAACCAAATGAGCAGTTCTTC
TRBV25-1	NA	TRBD1	TRBJ2-2	CASSGPGQWRELFF	TGTGCCAGCAGTGGGCCGGGACAGTGGCGCGAGCTGTTTTTT
TRBV30	NA	NA	TRBJ2-1	CAWSALVGEQFF	TGTGCCTGGAGTGCCCTCGTTGGGGAGCAGTTCTTC
TRBV5-1	NA	NA	TRBJ2-2	CASSTQRVAGELFF	TGCGCCAGCAGCACACAAAGGGTCGCCGGGGAGCTGTTTTTT
TRBV6-5	NA	NA	TRBJ1-1	CASGNREIANTEAFF	TGTGCCAGCGGGAACAGGGAAATAGCGAACACTGAAGCTTTCTTT
TRBV24-1	NA	TRBD2	TRBJ2-1	CATSDSGAGAYNEQFF	TGTGCCACCAGTGATAGTGGAGCGGGGGCTTACAATGAGCAGTTCTTC
TRBV20-1	few	NA	TRBJ2-7	CSAREDYEQYF	TGCAGTGCTAGAGAAGATTACGAGCAGTACTTC
TRBV11-3	NA	NA	TRBJ1-5	CASSLERGSRVPVDQPQHF	TGTGCCAGCAGCTTAGAGAGAGGGAGCAGGGTTCCAGTGGATCAGCCCCAGCATTTT
TRBV2	NA	NA	TRBJ1-2	CASIKSRAPNYGYTF	TGTGCCAGCATTAAGAGCAGGGCGCCTAACTATGGCTACACCTTC
TRBV11-3	once	TRBD1	TRBJ1-1	CASSRTRTGAGLGAFF	TGTGCCAGCAGCCGAACCCGAACAGGGGCGGGATTAGGAGCTTTCTTT
TRBV9	NA	TRBD1	TRBJ2-3	CASSSHTGTGGTDTQYF	TGTGCCAGCAGCTCACACACCGGGACAGGAGGGACAGATACGCAGTATTTT
TRBV12-3/TRBV12-4	NA	NA	TRBJ1-5	CASSRGSQPQHF	TGTGCCAGCAGTAGGGGTTCTCAGCCCCAGCATTTT
TRBV5-1	NA	TRBD1	TRBJ1-1	CASIETTGTVIYTEAFF	TGCGCCAGCATTGAGACCACCGGGACAGTTATTTACACTGAAGCTTTCTTT
TRBV28	NA	NA	TRBJ1-2	CASKQGYGYTF	TGTGCCAGCAAACAGGGTTATGGCTACACCTTC
TRBV3-1/TRBV3-2	once	NA	TRBJ1-2	CASSRTSLPNYGYTF	TGTGCCAGCAGCCGGACATCCCTGCCCAACTATGGCTACACCTTC
TRBV25-1	NA	TRBD2	TRBJ2-2	CASSEGGLGVNTGELFF	TGTGCCAGCAGTGAAGGGGGACTAGGAGTGAACACCGGGGAGCTGTTTTTT
TRBV11-3	NA	TRBD2	TRBJ2-5	CASSWGLAGAQETQYF	TGTGCCAGCAGCTGGGGACTAGCGGGGGCCCAAGAGACCCAGTACTTC
TRBV7-8	NA	NA	TRBJ1-1	CASSLALAAPLGNTEAFF	TGTGCCAGCAGCTTAGCCCTGGCAGCCCCGCTCGGGAACACTGAAGCTTTCTTT
TRBV3-1/TRBV3-2	NA	NA	TRBJ1-2	CASSQDPSYGYTF	TGTGCCAGCAGCCAAGATCCCAGCTATGGCTACACCTTC
TRBV6-5	NA	NA	TRBJ1-1	CASMYRLTITEAFF	TGTGCCAGCATGTATAGACTTACCATCACTGAAGCTTTCTTT
TRBV6-4	NA	TRBD1	TRBJ2-1	CASSETGQGLSDEQFF	TGTGCCAGCAGTGAGACGGGACAGGGGTTGTCGGATGAGCAGTTCTTC